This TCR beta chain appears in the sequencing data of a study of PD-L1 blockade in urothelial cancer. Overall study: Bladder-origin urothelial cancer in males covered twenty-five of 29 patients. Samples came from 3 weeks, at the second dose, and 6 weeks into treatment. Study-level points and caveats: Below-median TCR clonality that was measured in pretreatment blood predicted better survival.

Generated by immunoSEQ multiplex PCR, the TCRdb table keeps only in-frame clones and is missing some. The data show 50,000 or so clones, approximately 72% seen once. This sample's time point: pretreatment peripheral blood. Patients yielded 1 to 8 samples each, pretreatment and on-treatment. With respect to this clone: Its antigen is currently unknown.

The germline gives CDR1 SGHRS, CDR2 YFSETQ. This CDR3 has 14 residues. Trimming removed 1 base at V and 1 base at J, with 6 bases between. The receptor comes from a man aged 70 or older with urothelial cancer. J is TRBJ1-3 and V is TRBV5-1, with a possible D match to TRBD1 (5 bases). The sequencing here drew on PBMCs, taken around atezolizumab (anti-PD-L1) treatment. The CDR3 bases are TGCGCCAGCAGCTTGAGGGGTTCTGGAAACACCATATATTTT. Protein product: CASSLRGSGNTIYF.